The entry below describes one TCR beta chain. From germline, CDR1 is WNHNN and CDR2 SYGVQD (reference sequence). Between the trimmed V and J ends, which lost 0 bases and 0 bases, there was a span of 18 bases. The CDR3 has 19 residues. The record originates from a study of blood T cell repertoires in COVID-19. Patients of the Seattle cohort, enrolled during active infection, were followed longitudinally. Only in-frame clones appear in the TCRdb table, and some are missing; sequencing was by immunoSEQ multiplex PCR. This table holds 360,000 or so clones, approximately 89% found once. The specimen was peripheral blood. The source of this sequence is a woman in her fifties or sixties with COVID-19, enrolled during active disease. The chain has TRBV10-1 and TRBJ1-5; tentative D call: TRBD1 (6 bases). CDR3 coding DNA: TGCGCCAGCAGTGAGTCGCGGTCAGGGGTAAGGAGTAGCAATCAGCCCCAGCATTTT. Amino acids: CASSESRSGVRSSNQPQHF.